One sample yielded the 15 T cell receptor beta chains listed below, sequenced in a study of CD8+CD57+ T cells in acquired aplastic anemia. Profiles of TCR beta VDJ and CDR3 were generated from a genomic DNA template. Each CDR3 protein gets one entry after TCRdb re-called the reads with MiXCR. The data hold approximately 160,000 distinct CDR3 sequences, with roughly 47% observed a single time. The sequenced sample was sorted CD4+, CD8+, or CD8+CD57+ T cells (not recorded which) from PBMCs. All receptors come from a human donor in good health.

In regard to this clonotype: Given a much more abundant clone one base away, this may be a read error. The J gene is TRBJ2-1, the V gene TRBV5-4, with a possible D match to TRBD2 (5 bases). Germline V lookup: CDR1 SGHNT, CDR2 YYREEE (reference sequence). The CDR3 extends over 14 amino acids. Trimming left V 5 bases short and J 4 bases short, with 13 bases between. For the CDR3, the DNA is TGTGCCAGCAGATCTAGCAGGAGTTACAATGAGCAGTTCTTC. This codes for CASRSSRSYNEQFF.

The chain has TRBV2 and TRBJ2-7; 7 positions agree with TRBD1. The CDR3 is 11 residues long. V lost 8 bases, J lost 9 bases, and 7 bases stayed unmatched. Germline V CDR1 and CDR2: SNHLY, FYNNEI. The CDR3 DNA is TGTGCCAGCGGCTCCAGACAGGGGCAGTACTTC. Translating it yields CASGSRQGQYF.

The V gene is TRBV11-1, the J gene TRBJ1-5; 8 bases agree with TRBD1. The CDR3 length is 17 residues. V lost 6 bases to trimming and J lost 2 bases; unmatched junction nucleotides: 12. Germline loops: CDR1 SGHAT, CDR2 FQDESV (reference sequence). CDR3: CASSKGQGGLGNQPQHF. The DNA of the CDR3 is TGTGCCAGCAGTAAAGGACAGGGAGGTTTGGGCAATCAGCCCCAGCATTTT.

About this clonotype: The CDR3 does not close with the conserved phenylalanine or tryptophan, likely indicating a read error. The chain joins TRBV10-2 to TRBJ2-7, with 8 bases that match TRBD2. Per the germline V gene, CDR1 is WSHSY and CDR2 is SAAADI. V shed 8 bases, J shed 2 bases, and the junction held 11 bases outside the gene matches. The CDR3 extends over 15 amino acids. The CDR3 DNA reads as TGCGCCAGCTGCATGTTGCGGGGGGCCCCCTACGAGCAGTACCTC. Protein sequence: CASCMLRGAPYEQYL.

With respect to this clonotype: This sequence may be a read error, since a much larger clone differs from it by one base. The V call is TRBV7-2, the J call TRBJ2-2; tentatively, D is TRBD2 (5 bases). With 5 bases removed from V and 7 bases from J, the gap between germline ends came to 11 bases. Germline V gene sequence: CDR1 SGHTA, CDR2 FQGNSA. The CDR3 consists of 13 residues. The CDR3 DNA reads as TGTGCCAGCAGCCGAGGGTCGGGCGGGGAGCTGTTTTTT. Residues: CASSRGSGGELFF.

The V gene is TRBV10-3, the J gene TRBJ2-3; 8 nucleotides align to TRBD2. J lost 2 bases, V lost 3 bases, and 7 bases had no gene match. Per germline, CDR1 ENHRY and CDR2 SYGVKD. The CDR3 runs 16 residues. In DNA, the CDR3 is TGTGCCATCAGTGATTGGGGTAGCGGGGCCACAGATACGCAGTATTTT. Amino acids: CAISDWGSGATDTQYF.

V is TRBV20-1 and J is TRBJ1-5, with 8 bases matching TRBD1. The CDR3 is 15 amino acids. Trimming at V came to 3 bases and at J to 4 bases, leaving 8 bases not matched to a gene. CDR1 DFQATT and CDR2 SNEGSKA come from the germline V gene (reference sequence). The chain's CDR3 is CSASAGTGTNQPQHF. The CDR3 region has the DNA TGCAGTGCTAGTGCCGGGACAGGTACTAATCAGCCCCAGCATTTT.

The V and J genes are TRBV7-8 and TRBJ1-2; D unresolved. CDR1 and CDR2 from the germline V gene are SGHVS and FQNEAQ. The CDR3 is 16 amino acids. Trimming left V 5 bases short and J 4 bases short, with 20 bases between. The chain's CDR3 is CASSQPPWQASYGYTF. DNA for the CDR3: TGTGCCAGCAGCCAGCCCCCGTGGCAGGCCAGCTATGGCTACACCTTC. The full variable domain, in which reference TRBV7-8 and TRBJ1-2 provide the parts outside the CDR3, is GAGVSQSPRYKVAKRGQDVALRCDPISGHVSLFWYQQALGQGPEFLTYFQNEAQLDKSGLPSDRFFAERPEGSVSTLKIQRTQQEDSAVYLCASSQPPWQASYGYTFGSGTRLTVV.

At least ten counts were recorded for this clonotype. V and J are TRBV7-9 and TRBJ1-2; D is undetermined. The CDR3 has 13 amino acids. Germline V gives CDR1 SEHNR, CDR2 FQNEAQ (reference sequence). Trimming took 4 bases from V and 4 from J, leaving 10 bases between them. The CDR3 protein is CASSWGMGYGYTF. The CDR3 nucleotides are TGTGCCAGCAGCTGGGGTATGGGCTATGGCTACACCTTC. The full variable domain, its missing parts supplied by reference TRBV7-9 and TRBJ1-2, is DTGVSQNPRHKITKRGQNVTFRCDPISEHNRLYWYRQTLGQGPEFLTYFQNEAQLEKSRLLSDRFSAERPKGSFSTLEIQRTEQGDSAMYLCASSWGMGYGYTFGSGTRLTVV.

This clonotype was observed at least ten times. This rearrangement joins TRBV6-4 to TRBJ2-3, with 9 bases matching TRBD2. V was pared by 5 bases and J by 7 bases, with 13 bases of the junction left unmatched. CDR1 and CDR2 (germline): MRHNA, SNTAGT. This CDR3 has 16 residues. The CDR3 DNA follows: TGTGCCAGCAGTCCCTGGAATAGCGGGGGCACTAATACGCAGTATTTT. Amino acids: CASSPWNSGGTNTQYF.

The gene calls are TRBV25-1 and TRBJ1-1; D remains unclear. Trimming pared 7 bases from V and 6 bases from J, leaving 12 bases between. Germline CDR1 reads MGHDK; CDR2 reads SYGVNS. The CDR3 extends over 12 amino acids. CDR3 nucleotide sequence: TGTGCCAGCACCACTGAAAGGGCTGAAGCTTTCTTT. Protein: CASTTERAEAFF.

The V call is TRBV7-9, the J call TRBJ2-7; D gene ambiguous. The CDR3 runs 11 residues. Trimming left V 3 bases short and J 7 bases short, with 7 bases between. CDR1 and CDR2 from the germline V gene are SEHNR and FQNEAQ (reference sequence). As DNA, the CDR3 is TGTGCCAGCAGCTTTCCTCCAGAGCAGTACTTC. It codes for CASSFPPEQYF.

This clonotype was seen many times. This sequence joins TRBV12-3 or TRBV12-4 and TRBJ2-7; no firm D call. CDR3 length: 18 residues. The ends were cut back, 0 bases at V and 2 bases at J, with 20 bases in the middle. As DNA, the CDR3 is TGTGCCAGCAGTTTAGCCTTACCCCAAGGTTATCGAGCCTACGAGCAGTACTTC. Translating gives CASSLALPQGYRAYEQYF.

The V and J genes are TRBV19 and TRBJ2-2, with 7 bases matching TRBD1. CDR1 LNHDA and CDR2 SQIVND come from the germline V gene (reference sequence). V lost 2 bases to trimming and J lost 3 bases; unmatched junction nucleotides: 3. The CDR3 is 15 amino acids. The DNA for the CDR3 is TGTGCCAGTAGTATATACACAGGGGACACCGGGGAGCTGTTTTTT. It encodes CASSIYTGDTGELFF.

The gene calls are TRBV20-1 and TRBJ2-2; D is undetermined. In germline, CDR1 is DFQATT, CDR2 SNEGSKA (reference sequence). This CDR3 has 12 residues. Trimming cost V 1 base and J 3 bases, with 3 bases left between them. The chain's CDR3 is CSARAHTGELFF. The CDR3 DNA follows: TGCAGTGCTAGAGCGCACACCGGGGAGCTGTTTTTT.